These 7 T cell receptor beta chains were sequenced from one sample in a study of T cell repertoires in cytomegalovirus infection. TCRdb reanalysed the reads using MiXCR and keeps one entry per CDR3 protein. The table shows a few hundred thousand distinct CDR3 sequences, with roughly an eighth occurring only once. The sequencing sample was made of PBMCs. These receptors all stem from a human donor in good health (CMV status not recorded). Some clones in this sample may be carry-over from other donors' samples.

The table lists this clonotype with many counts. V gene TRBV11-2 combines with J gene TRBJ2-7; 8 bases align to TRBD1. V dropped 1 base and J dropped 2; count of bases not matched to a gene: 4. This CDR3 is built from 15 residues. The germline gives CDR1 SGHAT, CDR2 FQNNGV. The CDR3 nucleotides read TGTGCCAGCAGCTTAGTACAGGGGGTTGCCTACGAGCAGTACTTC. Its translation: CASSLVQGVAYEQYF. The whole variable domain, remainder taken from reference TRBV11-2 and TRBJ2-7, is EAGVAQSPRYKIIEKRQSVAFWCNPISGHATLYWYQQILGQGPKLLIQFQNNGVVDDSQLPKDRFSAERLKGVDSTLKIQPAKLEDSAVYLCASSLVQGVAYEQYFGPGTRLTVT.

This clonotype occurred a few times. The CDR3 DNA is TGCAGCGTTTCCGGGACAGGGGGCGAGCAGTACTTC. This sequence encodes CSVSGTGGEQYF. The chain uses TRBV29-1 and TRBJ2-7; 11 nucleotides align to TRBD1. The V and J ends lost 5 bases and 6 bases, in that order; junction bases with no gene match: 3. Germline V gene sequence: CDR1 SQVTM, CDR2 ANQGSEA. This CDR3 is built from 12 residues.

This clonotype was counted many times. The chain carries TRBV7-9 and TRBJ1-1; TRBD1 matches 7 bases. V was clipped by 5 bases and J by 5 bases; unmatched bases: 8. Germline V lookup: CDR1 SEHNR, CDR2 FQNEAQ (reference sequence). There are 14 residues in the CDR3. CDR3 residues: CASSETGVGTEAFF. The CDR3 nucleotides are TGTGCCAGCAGCGAAACAGGGGTAGGGACTGAAGCTTTCTTT.

This clonotype was seen repeatedly, ten times or more. This chain connects TRBV5-1 to TRBJ1-2, with 7 bases that match TRBD1. Germline trimming cut 1 base from V and 6 bases from J; bases unmatched to any gene: 6. Germline values: CDR1 SGHRS, CDR2 YFSETQ. The CDR3 has 14 amino acids. In nucleotides, the CDR3 is TGCGCCAGCAGCTTGACAACAGGGGTGAATGGCTACACCTTC. Its translation: CASSLTTGVNGYTF.

The rearrangement uses TRBV18 and TRBJ1-1; D uncertain. Germline V gives CDR1 KGHSH, CDR2 LQKENI. The CDR3 covers 12 residues. Trimming took 6 bases from V and 7 from J, leaving 12 bases between them. CDR3 bases: TGTGCCAGCTCTCGCCGGGAGGGTGAAGCTTTCTTT. This translates into CASSRREGEAFF.

The chain employs TRBV12-3 or TRBV12-4 and TRBJ2-3; 8 bases map to TRBD2. Germline trimming cut 5 bases from V and 1 base from J; bases unmatched to any gene: 5. The CDR3 runs 15 residues. This CDR3 reads CASSLTSAGTDTQYF. The CDR3 DNA is TGTGCCAGCAGTCTGACTAGCGCGGGCACAGATACGCAGTATTTT.

This clonotype was detected ten times or more. In DNA, the CDR3 is TGTGCCATCAGTGTCGGCAACACTGAAGCTTTCTTT. Translation: CAISVGNTEAFF. This chain links TRBV10-3 with TRBJ1-1; D remains ambiguous. Germline V lookup: CDR1 ENHRY, CDR2 SYGVKD. The CDR3 sequence is 12 residues long. The V end lost 4 bases, the J end lost 2 bases, and 5 bases lay between the germline ends.